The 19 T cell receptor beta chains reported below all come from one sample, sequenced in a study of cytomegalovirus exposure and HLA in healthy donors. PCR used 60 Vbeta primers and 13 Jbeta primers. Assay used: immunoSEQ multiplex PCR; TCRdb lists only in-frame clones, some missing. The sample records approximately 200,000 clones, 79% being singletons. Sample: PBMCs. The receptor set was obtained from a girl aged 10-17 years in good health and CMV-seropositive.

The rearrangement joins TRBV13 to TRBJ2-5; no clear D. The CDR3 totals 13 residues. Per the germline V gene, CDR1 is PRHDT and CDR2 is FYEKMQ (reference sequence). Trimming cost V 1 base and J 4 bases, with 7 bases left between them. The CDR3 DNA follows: TGTGCCAGCAGCTTAGTTAGAACAGAGACCCAGTACTTC. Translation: CASSLVRTETQYF.

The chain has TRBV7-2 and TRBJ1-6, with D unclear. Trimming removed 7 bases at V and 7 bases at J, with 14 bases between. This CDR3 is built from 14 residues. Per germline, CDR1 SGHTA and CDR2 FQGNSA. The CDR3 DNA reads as TGTGCCAGCATGCTGCCGCAGATCAATTCACCCCTCCACTTT. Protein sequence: CASMLPQINSPLHF.

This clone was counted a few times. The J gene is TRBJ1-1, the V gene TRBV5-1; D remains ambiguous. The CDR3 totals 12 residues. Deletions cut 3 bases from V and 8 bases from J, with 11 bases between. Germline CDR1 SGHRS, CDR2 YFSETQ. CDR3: CASSSGMSEAFF. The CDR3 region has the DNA TGCGCCAGCAGCTCCGGGATGTCCGAAGCTTTCTTT.

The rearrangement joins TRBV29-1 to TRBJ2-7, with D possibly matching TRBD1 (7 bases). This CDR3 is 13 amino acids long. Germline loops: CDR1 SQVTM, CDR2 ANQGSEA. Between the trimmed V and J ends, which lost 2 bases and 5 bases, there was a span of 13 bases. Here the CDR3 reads CSVEMVRGDEQYF. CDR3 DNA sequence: TGCAGCGTTGAAATGGTCAGGGGGGACGAGCAGTACTTC.

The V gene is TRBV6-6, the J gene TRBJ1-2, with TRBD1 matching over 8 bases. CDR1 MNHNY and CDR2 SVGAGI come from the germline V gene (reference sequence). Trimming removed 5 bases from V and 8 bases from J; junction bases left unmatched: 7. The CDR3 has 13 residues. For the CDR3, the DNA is TGTGCCAGCAGTCCGCTGACAGGGGAGGGCTACACCTTC. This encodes CASSPLTGEGYTF.

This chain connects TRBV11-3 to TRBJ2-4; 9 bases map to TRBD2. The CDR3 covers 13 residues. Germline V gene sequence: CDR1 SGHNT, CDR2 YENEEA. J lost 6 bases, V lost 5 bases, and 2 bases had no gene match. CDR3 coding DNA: TGTGCCAGCAGCCCGCGGGGGGGAAACATTCAGTACTTC. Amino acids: CASSPRGGNIQYF.

CDR3 DNA sequence: TGCGCCAGCAGCCCCGGGACTAGCGGGACCCCTGCAGAGACCCAGTACTTC. Protein: CASSPGTSGTPAETQYF. This chain connects TRBV5-1 to TRBJ2-5, with 13 bases that match TRBD2. The CDR3 is 17 amino acids. Germline V gene sequence: CDR1 SGHRS, CDR2 YFSETQ. Trimming cost V 4 bases and J 4 bases; bases outside gene matches: 10.

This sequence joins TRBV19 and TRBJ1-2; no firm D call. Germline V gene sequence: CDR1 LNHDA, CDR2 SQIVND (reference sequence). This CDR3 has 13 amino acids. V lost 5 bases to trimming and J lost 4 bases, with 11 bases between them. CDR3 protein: CASSPTGGYGYTF. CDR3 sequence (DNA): TGTGCCAGTAGTCCCACCGGAGGCTATGGCTACACCTTC.

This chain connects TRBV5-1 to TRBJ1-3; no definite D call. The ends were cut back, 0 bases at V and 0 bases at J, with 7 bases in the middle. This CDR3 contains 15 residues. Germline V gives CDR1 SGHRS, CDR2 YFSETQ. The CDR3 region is CASSLERLSGNTIYF. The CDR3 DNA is TGCGCCAGCAGCTTGGAGAGGCTCTCTGGAAACACCATATATTTT. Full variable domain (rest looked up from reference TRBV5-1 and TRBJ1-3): KAGVTQTPRYLIKTRGQQVTLSCSPISGHRSVSWYQQTPGQGLQFLFEYFSETQRNKGNFPGRFSGRQFSNSRSEMNVSTLELGDSALYLCASSLERLSGNTIYFGEGSWLTVV.

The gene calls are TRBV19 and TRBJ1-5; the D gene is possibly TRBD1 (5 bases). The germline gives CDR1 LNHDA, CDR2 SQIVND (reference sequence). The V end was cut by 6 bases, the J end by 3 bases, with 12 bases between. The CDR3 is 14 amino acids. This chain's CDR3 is CASRWGSNNQPQHF. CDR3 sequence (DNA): TGTGCCAGTAGATGGGGCAGCAACAATCAGCCCCAGCATTTT.

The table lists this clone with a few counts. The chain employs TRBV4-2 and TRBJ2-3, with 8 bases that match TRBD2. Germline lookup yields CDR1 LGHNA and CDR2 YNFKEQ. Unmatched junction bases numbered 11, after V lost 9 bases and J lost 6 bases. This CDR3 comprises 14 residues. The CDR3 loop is CASTTGGAADTQYF. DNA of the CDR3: TGTGCCAGTACGACCGGGGGGGCCGCGGATACGCAGTATTTT.

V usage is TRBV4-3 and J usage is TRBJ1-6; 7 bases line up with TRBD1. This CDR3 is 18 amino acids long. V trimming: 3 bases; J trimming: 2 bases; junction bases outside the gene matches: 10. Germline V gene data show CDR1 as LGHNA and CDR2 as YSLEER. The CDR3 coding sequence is TGCGCCAGCAGCCAGGATCTCGCTGGACAGGCCTATAATTCACCCCTCCACTTT. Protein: CASSQDLAGQAYNSPLHF.

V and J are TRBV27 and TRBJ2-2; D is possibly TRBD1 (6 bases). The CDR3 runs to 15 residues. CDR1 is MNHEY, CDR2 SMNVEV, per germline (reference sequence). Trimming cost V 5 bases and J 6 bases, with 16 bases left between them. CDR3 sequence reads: CASSPGTSIAGELFF. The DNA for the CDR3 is TGTGCCAGCAGTCCCGGGACATCTATCGCCGGGGAGCTGTTTTTT.

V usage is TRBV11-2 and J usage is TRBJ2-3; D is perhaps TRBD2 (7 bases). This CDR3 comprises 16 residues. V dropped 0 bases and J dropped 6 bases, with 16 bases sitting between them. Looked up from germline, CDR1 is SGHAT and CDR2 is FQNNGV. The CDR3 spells CASSLDLRGGRDTQYF. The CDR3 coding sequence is TGTGCCAGCAGCTTAGATCTTAGGGGGGGGCGGGATACGCAGTATTTT.

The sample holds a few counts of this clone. The CDR3 loop reads CASSLDPRTEAFF. The CDR3, as DNA: TGTGCCAGCAGCTTAGATCCGAGAACTGAAGCTTTCTTT. The V and J genes are TRBV7-8 and TRBJ1-1; D unresolved. The CDR3 extends over 13 amino acids. V lost 1 base to trimming and J lost 5 bases, with 8 bases between them. Germline loops: CDR1 SGHVS, CDR2 FQNEAQ.

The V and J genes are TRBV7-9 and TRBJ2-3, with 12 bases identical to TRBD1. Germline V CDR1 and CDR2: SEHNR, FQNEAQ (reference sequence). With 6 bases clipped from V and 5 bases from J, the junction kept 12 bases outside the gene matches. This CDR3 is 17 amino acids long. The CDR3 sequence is CASSPTGTGGAGDTQYF. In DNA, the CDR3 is TGTGCCAGCAGTCCAACCGGGACAGGGGGCGCGGGAGATACGCAGTATTTT.

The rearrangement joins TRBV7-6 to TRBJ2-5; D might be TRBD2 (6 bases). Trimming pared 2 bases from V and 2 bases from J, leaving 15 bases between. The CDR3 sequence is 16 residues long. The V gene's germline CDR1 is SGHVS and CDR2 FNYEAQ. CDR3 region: CASSLMGLGGQETQYF. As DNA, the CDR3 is TGTGCCAGCAGCTTAATGGGGTTGGGAGGACAAGAGACCCAGTACTTC. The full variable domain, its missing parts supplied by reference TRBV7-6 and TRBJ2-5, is GAGVSQSPRYKVTKRGQDVALRCDPISGHVSLYWYRQALGQGPEFLTYFNYEAQQDKSGLPNDRFSAERPEGSISTLTIQRTEQRDSAMYRCASSLMGLGGQETQYFGPGTRLLVL.

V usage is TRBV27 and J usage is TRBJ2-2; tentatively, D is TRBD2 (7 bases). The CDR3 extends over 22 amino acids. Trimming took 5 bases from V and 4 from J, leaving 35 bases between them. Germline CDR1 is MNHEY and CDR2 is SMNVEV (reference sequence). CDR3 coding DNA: TGTGCCAGCAGTCCTACCGGGAGGAACAGGGTTGCTGTAGGTTTCGGCACCGGGGAGCTGTTTTTT. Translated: CASSPTGRNRVAVGFGTGELFF.

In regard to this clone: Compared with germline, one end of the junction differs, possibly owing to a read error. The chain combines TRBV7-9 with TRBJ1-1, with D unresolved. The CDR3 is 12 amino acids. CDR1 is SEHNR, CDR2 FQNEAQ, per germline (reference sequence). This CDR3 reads CGEPDPNTEAFF. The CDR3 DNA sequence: TGCGGGGAGCCCGACCCCAACACTGAAGCTTTCTTT.